The entry that follows covers one T cell receptor (beta chain) sequence. Antigen unknown. Germline V gene sequence: CDR1 MDHEN, CDR2 SYDVKM. There are 15 residues in the CDR3. The V end lost 6 bases, the J end lost 1 base, and 16 bases lay between the germline ends. This specimen belongs to a study of T cells after yellow fever vaccination. Study outcomes and limitations: Most primary-vaccination clones reappeared after the booster (about 95% CD4, 75% to 90% CD8). Bulk-population clonotypes that are abundant could appear as contaminants in FACS-sorted repertoires.

UMIs were added to TCR cDNA along with a universal primer site when it was made by 5'RACE template switching. One entry per CDR3 protein, called by TCRdb with MiXCR from the 5' RACE reads. The table lists about 53,000 distinct CDR3 sequences, around 6.9% of them singletons. The chain combines TRBV28 with TRBJ2-7, with D maybe TRBD2 (6 bases). The sequence derives from a man between 18 and 35 years old who received the YFV17D yellow fever vaccine. The sequencing used CD8+ T cells sorted from PBMCs, collected on the day of the first yellow fever vaccination. The CDR3 DNA is TGTGCCAGCAGGCGGGATCCCCGCTGGTCCTACGAGCAGTACGTC. Encoded protein: CASRRDPRWSYEQYV.